This section outlines one T cell receptor beta chain sequence together with its context. Its specificity is unknown. The entry originates in a study of cytomegalovirus exposure and HLA in healthy donors. Study-wide background: Early on, a data release was issued that held 80 million to 90 million unique TCRs from HLA-typed donors.

Study-wide results and caveats: Roughly even sequencing depth across donors was the assumption behind the presence/absence analyses.

CDR1 is SGHVS, CDR2 FNYEAQ, per germline. This CDR3 region has 15 residues. V lost 4 bases and J lost 2; bases outside the gene matches: 0. Primers for the PCR totalled 60 Vbeta and 13 Jbeta. Produced via immunoSEQ multiplex PCR; TCRdb's table is partial and in-frame only. The table lists about 140,000 clones, more than 75% of them singletons. This receptor was identified in a woman aged 45-65 years in good health and CMV-seropositive. The sample consisted of PBMCs. V gene TRBV7-6 combines with J gene TRBJ2-1, with 12 bases identical to TRBD2. The CDR3 loop reads CASSSSGGAYNEQFF. In DNA, the CDR3 is TGTGCCAGCAGCTCTAGCGGGGGGGCCTACAATGAGCAGTTCTTC.